The clone carrying this TCR beta chain was seen at least ten times. Its specificity is unknown. The sample belongs to a study of CD8 T cells in ankylosing spondylitis. Using quantitative 5'-RACE with molecular barcodes, the authors made TCR beta libraries. Using its own MiXCR run on the 5' RACE reads, TCRdb lists one record per CDR3 protein. The sample records approximately 200,000 distinct CDR3 sequences, 13% being singletons. Whole-study findings and limits: Past research had described some motif variants in reactive arthritis synovial fluid and blood. Apparently characteristic of ankylosing spondylitis blood was a TCR beta motif (roughly eight highly homologous variants). As reported, disease-linked clones showed significant enrichment in matched ankylosing spondylitis synovial fluid.

The CDR3 totals 13 residues. Per the germline V gene, CDR1 is SNHLY and CDR2 is FYNNEI. With 9 bases clipped from V and 10 bases from J, the junction kept 9 bases outside the gene matches. The chain carries TRBV2 and TRBJ1-6, with 7 bases fitting TRBD1. The sequence came from a female donor with ankylosing spondylitis or in good health (not recorded which). Material: blood, either unsorted or a sorted T cell fraction (not recorded which). CDR3 in amino acids: CASKGDSVSPLHF. CDR3 in DNA: TGTGCCAGTAAGGGGGACAGTGTCTCACCCCTCCACTTT. Together with reference TRBV2 and TRBJ1-6, the CDR3 gives the full variable domain: EPEVTQTPSHQVTQMGQEVILRCVPISNHLYFYWYRQILGQKVEFLVSFYNNEISEKSEIFDDQFSVERPDGSNFTLKIRSTKLEDSAMYFCASKGDSVSPLHFGNGTRLTVT.